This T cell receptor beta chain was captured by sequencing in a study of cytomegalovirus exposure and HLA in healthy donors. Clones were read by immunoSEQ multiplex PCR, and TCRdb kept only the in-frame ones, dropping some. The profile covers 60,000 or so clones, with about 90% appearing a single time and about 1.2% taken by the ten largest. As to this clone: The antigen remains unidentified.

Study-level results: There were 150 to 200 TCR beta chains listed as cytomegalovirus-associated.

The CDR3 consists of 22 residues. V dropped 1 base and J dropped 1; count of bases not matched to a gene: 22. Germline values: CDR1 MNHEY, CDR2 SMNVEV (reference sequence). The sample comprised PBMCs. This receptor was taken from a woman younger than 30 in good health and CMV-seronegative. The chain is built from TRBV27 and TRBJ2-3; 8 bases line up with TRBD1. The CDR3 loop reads CASSLLGSDRGAGIGGTDTQYF. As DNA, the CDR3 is TGTGCCAGCAGTTTATTGGGGTCCGACAGGGGCGCGGGTATCGGTGGCACAGATACGCAGTATTTT.